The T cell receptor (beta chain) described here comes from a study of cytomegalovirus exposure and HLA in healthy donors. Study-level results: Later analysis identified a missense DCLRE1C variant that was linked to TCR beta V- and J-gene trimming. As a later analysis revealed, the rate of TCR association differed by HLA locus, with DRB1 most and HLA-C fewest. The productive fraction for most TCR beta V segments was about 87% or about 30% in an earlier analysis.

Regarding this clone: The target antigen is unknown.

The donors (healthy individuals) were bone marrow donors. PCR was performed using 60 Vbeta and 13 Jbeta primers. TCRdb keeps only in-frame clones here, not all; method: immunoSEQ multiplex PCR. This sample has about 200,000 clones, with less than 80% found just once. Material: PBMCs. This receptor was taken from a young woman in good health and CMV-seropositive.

The CDR3: CASTRGRTPGAEAFF. The CDR3 nucleotides are TGTGCCAGCACGAGGGGCCGGACCCCGGGGGCTGAAGCTTTCTTT. The V gene is TRBV7-8, the J gene TRBJ1-1; D is perhaps TRBD1 (5 bases). Germline V lookup: CDR1 SGHVS, CDR2 FQNEAQ. This CDR3 contains 15 residues. Deletions cut 7 bases from V and 6 bases from J, with 21 bases between.